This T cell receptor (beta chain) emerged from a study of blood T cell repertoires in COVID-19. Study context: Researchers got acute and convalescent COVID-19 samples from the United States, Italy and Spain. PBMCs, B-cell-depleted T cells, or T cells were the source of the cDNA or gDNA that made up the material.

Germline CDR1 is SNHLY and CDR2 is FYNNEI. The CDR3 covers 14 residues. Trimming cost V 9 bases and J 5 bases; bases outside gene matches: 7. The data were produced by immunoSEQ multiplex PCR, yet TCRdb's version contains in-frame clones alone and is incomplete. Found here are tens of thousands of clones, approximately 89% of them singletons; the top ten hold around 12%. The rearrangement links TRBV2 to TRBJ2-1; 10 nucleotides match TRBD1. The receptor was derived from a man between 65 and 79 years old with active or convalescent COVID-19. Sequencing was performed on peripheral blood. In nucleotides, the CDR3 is TGTGCCAGTCATCCGGGACAGGGGAACAATGAGCAGTTCTTC. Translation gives CASHPGQGNNEQFF.